Listed below are T cell receptor beta chains from one sample, sequenced in a study of identical twins. TCRdb reanalysed the 5' RACE reads using MiXCR and keeps one entry per CDR3 protein. The sample lists approximately 500,000 distinct CDR3 sequences; 20% to 30% were seen once. The same specimen was also included in a second study, on T cells expressing NK-cell markers.

What was sequenced was CD4+ T cells sorted from blood. The receptors come from a woman between 18 and 29 years old in good health. The CDR3 runs from the conserved cysteine through the conserved F or W. D genes are given only for firm matches. Clone size is given for some rows only: seen once, a few or many times, or a class if the clone is expanded.

clone_size	v_call	j_call	d_call	cdr3_aa	cdr3_nt
NA	TRBV11-2	TRBJ2-7	NA	CASSPPPAGERSYEQYF	TGTGCCAGCAGCCCCCCCCCGGCCGGGGAAAGGTCCTACGAGCAGTACTTC
NA	TRBV19	TRBJ2-7	NA	CASSRGAGIGEQYF	TGTGCCAGTAGTAGAGGGGCGGGGATCGGCGAGCAGTACTTC
NA	TRBV10-3	TRBJ2-1	NA	CAILGYNEQFF	TGTGCCATCCTCGGATACAATGAGCAGTTCTTC
few	TRBV12-5	TRBJ2-7	TRBD2	CASGSGLAGYEQYF	TGTGCTAGTGGTTCGGGACTAGCGGGCTACGAGCAGTACTTC
few	TRBV2	TRBJ2-5	NA	CASSRLSSEETQYF	TGTGCCAGCAGCCGCCTTAGTTCGGAAGAGACCCAGTACTTC
few	TRBV20-1	TRBJ1-1	NA	CSARDSGQGGEAFF	TGCAGTGCTAGAGATTCGGGTCAGGGTGGTGAAGCTTTCTTT
NA	TRBV5-1	TRBJ2-7	NA	CASTVYGGNEQYF	TGCGCCAGCACCGTTTACGGGGGCAACGAGCAGTACTTC
NA	TRBV6-2/TRBV6-3	TRBJ1-6	NA	CASSRPGPVESPLHF	TGTGCCAGCAGTCGACCGGGACCGGTAGAATCACCCCTCCACTTT
NA	TRBV7-9	TRBJ2-5	NA	CASSPRGYQETQYF	TGTGCCAGCAGCCCCCGTGGGTACCAAGAGACCCAGTACTTC
few	TRBV12-3/TRBV12-4	TRBJ2-1	NA	CASSFPRTPQFF	TGTGCCAGCAGTTTTCCCCGGACCCCCCAGTTCTTC
few	TRBV12-3/TRBV12-4	TRBJ1-1	NA	CASSFRATEAFF	TGTGCCAGCAGTTTTCGGGCAACTGAAGCTTTCTTT
few	TRBV10-3	TRBJ2-7	TRBD2	CAISDSGTSSYEQYF	TGTGCCATCAGTGACTCCGGGACTAGCAGCTACGAGCAGTACTTC
NA	TRBV20-1	TRBJ2-3	NA	CSARDTRGSSTDTQYF	TGCAGTGCTAGAGATACCCGGGGGTCTAGCACAGATACGCAGTATTTT
NA	TRBV11-2	TRBJ2-3	NA	CASSGRWVDTQYF	TGTGCCAGCAGCGGACGGTGGGTGGATACGCAGTATTTT
many	TRBV4-2	TRBJ2-5	NA	CASSVQGEGGSYQETQYF	TGTGCCAGCAGCGTCCAGGGCGAAGGGGGTTCGTACCAAGAGACCCAGTACTTC
few	TRBV20-1	TRBJ2-7	TRBD2	CSARGGLAGDVQYF	TGCAGTGCTAGAGGAGGACTAGCGGGGGACGTGCAGTACTTC
NA	TRBV20-1	TRBJ1-1	NA	CSASTVIMNTEAFF	TGCAGTGCATCGACAGTCATTATGAACACTGAAGCTTTCTTT
many	TRBV12-3/TRBV12-4	TRBJ2-1	NA	CASSFYNEQFF	TGTGCCAGCAGCTTTTACAATGAGCAGTTCTTC
NA	TRBV5-8	TRBJ2-7	NA	CASSSLNRVGCEQYF	TGTGCCAGCAGCTCCTTAAACAGGGTAGGTTGCGAGCAGTACTTC
NA	TRBV20-1	TRBJ1-5	TRBD1	CSASGTGVNQPQHF	TGCAGTGCTAGTGGGACAGGAGTCAATCAGCCCCAGCATTTT
few	TRBV4-3	TRBJ1-1	NA	CASSQAPHGEGITEAFF	TGCGCCAGCAGCCAAGCTCCTCACGGGGAGGGCATCACTGAAGCTTTCTTT
few	TRBV6-1	TRBJ2-7	NA	CASSDRPQAVYEQYF	TGTGCCAGCAGTGATCGGCCACAGGCGGTCTACGAGCAGTACTTC
few	TRBV7-8	TRBJ2-1	NA	CASSPVRAAHEQFF	TGTGCCAGCAGCCCAGTCCGGGCGGCGCATGAGCAGTTCTTC
once	TRBV4-2	TRBJ2-1	NA	CASSQDFSSYNEQFF	TGTGCCAGCAGCCAAGATTTCAGCTCCTACAATGAGCAGTTCTTC
once	TRBV20-1	TRBJ2-7	NA	CSATPSSGRTYEQYF	TGCAGTGCGACTCCTTCCAGCGGGCGTACTTACGAGCAGTACTTC
few	TRBV6-1	TRBJ1-3	NA	CASSGRRIAGNTIYF	TGTGCCAGCAGTGGCAGGAGGATTGCTGGAAACACCATATATTTT
NA	TRBV29-1	TRBJ2-3	TRBD2	CSVARGGASATHQDTQYF	TGCAGCGTTGCCCGCGGGGGGGCATCCGCCACACACCAAGATACGCAGTATTTT
NA	TRBV12-3/TRBV12-4	TRBJ1-1	NA	CASSLYRVNTEAFF	TGTGCCAGCAGTTTGTACAGAGTGAACACTGAAGCTTTCTTT
many	TRBV5-1	TRBJ2-2	NA	CASSLGRSTGELFF	TGTGCCAGCAGCTTAGGGCGGAGTACCGGGGAGCTGTTTTTT
few	TRBV24-1	TRBJ2-1	TRBD2	CATSGGSGRAGDEQFF	TGTGCCACCAGTGGTGGTAGCGGGAGGGCCGGGGATGAGCAGTTCTTC